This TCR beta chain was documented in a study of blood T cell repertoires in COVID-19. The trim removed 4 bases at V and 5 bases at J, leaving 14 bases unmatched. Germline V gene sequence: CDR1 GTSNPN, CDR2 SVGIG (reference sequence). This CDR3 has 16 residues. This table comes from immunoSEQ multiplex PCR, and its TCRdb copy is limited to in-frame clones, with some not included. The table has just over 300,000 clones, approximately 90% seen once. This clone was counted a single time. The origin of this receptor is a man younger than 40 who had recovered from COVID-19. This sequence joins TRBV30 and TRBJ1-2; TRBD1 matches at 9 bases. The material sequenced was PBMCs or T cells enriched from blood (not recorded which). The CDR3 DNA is TGTGCCTGGATCTCGCGCATGACAGGGGGAAGGTATGGCTACACCTTC. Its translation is CAWISRMTGGRYGYTF.